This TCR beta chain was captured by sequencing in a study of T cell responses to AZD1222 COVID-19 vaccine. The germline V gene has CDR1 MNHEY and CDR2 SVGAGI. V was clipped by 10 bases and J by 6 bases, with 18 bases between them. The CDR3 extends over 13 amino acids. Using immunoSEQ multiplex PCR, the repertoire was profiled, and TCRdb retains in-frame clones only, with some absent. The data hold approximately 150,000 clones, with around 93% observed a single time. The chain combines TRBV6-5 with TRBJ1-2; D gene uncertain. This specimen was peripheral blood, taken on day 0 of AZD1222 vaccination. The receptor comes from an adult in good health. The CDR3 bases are TGTGCCACCTCCGAACTCCCTTTCAATGGCTACACCTTC. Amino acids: CATSELPFNGYTF.